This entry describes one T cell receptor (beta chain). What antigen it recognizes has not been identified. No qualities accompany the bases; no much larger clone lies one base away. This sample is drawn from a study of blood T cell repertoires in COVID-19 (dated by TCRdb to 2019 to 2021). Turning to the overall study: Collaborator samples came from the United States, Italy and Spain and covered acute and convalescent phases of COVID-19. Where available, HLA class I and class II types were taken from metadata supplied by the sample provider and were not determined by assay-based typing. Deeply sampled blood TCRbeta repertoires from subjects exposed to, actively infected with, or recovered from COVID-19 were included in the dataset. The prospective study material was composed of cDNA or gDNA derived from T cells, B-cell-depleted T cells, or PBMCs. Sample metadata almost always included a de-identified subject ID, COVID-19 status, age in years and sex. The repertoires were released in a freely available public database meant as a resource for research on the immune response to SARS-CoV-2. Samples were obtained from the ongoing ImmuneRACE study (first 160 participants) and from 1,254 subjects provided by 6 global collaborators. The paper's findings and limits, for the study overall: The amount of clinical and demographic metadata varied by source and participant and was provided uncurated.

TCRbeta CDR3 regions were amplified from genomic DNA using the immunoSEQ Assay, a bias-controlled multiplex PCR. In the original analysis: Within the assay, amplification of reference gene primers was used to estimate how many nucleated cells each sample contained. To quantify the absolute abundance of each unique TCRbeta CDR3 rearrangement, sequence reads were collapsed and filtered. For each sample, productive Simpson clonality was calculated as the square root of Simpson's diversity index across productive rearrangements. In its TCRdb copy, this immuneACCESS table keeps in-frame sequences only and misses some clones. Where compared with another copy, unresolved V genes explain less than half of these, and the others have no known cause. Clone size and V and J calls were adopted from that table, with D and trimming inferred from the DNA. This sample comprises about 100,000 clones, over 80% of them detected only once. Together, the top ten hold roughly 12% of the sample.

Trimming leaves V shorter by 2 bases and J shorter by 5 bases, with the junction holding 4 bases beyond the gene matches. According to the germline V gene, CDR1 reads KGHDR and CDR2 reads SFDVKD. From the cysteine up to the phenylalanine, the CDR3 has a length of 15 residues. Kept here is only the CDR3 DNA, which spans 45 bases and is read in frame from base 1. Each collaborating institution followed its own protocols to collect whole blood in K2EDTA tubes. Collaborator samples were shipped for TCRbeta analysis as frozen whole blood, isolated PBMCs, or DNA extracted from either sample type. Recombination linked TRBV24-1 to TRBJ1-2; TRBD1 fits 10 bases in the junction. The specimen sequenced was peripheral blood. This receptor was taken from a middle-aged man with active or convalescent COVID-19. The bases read TGTGCCACCAGTGATTCTCGGACAGGGGGGTATGGCTACACCTTC. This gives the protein CATSDSRTGGYGYTF.